One and the same sample provided the 8 T cell receptor beta chains below, sequenced in a study of cytomegalovirus exposure and HLA in healthy donors. It was with 60 Vbeta and 13 Jbeta primers that the PCR ran. Using immunoSEQ multiplex PCR, the repertoire was profiled, and TCRdb retains in-frame clones only, with some absent. This table holds approximately 180,000 clones, about 69% found once. The sequenced sample was PBMCs. The receptors were gathered from a human donor in good health.

The chain recombines TRBV29-1 with TRBJ2-3; 10 bases align to TRBD2. The V and J ends lost 4 bases and 5 bases, in that order; junction bases with no gene match: 6. Germline V CDR1 and CDR2: SQVTM, ANQGSEA. The CDR3 length is 14 residues. CDR3 region: CSVVSGGAVDTQYF. DNA for the CDR3: TGCAGCGTTGTAAGCGGGGGGGCCGTAGATACGCAGTATTTT.

The V and J genes are TRBV7-2 and TRBJ2-1, with D perhaps TRBD2 (7 bases). The V gene lost 0 bases and the J gene lost 10 bases, with 25 bases spanning the gap. The germline V gene has CDR1 SGHTA and CDR2 FQGNSA. The CDR3 contains 18 residues. For the CDR3, the DNA is TGTGCCAGCAGCTTAGCGAGTCCAACGGGGGGCTCGAGAGGGGAGCAGTTCTTC. Translated, it gives CASSLASPTGGSRGEQFF.

The CDR3 is CASSSRGGGAQTQYF. CDR3 nucleotides: TGTGCCAGCAGCTCCCGTGGGGGGGGCGCCCAGACCCAGTACTTC. The V gene is TRBV11-2, the J gene TRBJ2-5, with a tentative D call TRBD2 (7 bases). The CDR3 runs to 15 residues. Germline values: CDR1 SGHAT, CDR2 FQNNGV. Trimming took off 4 bases at V and 6 bases at J, with 18 bases between the two ends. The variable domain in full, with the rest retrieved from reference TRBV11-2 and TRBJ2-5, is EAGVAQSPRYKIIEKRQSVAFWCNPISGHATLYWYQQILGQGPKLLIQFQNNGVVDDSQLPKDRFSAERLKGVDSTLKIQPAKLEDSAVYLCASSSRGGGAQTQYFGPGTRLLVL.

This chain links TRBV27 with TRBJ1-1, with D possibly being TRBD1 (5 bases). The CDR3 extends over 14 amino acids. The V gene lost 5 bases and the J gene lost 13 bases, with 23 bases spanning the gap. Germline loops: CDR1 MNHEY, CDR2 SMNVEV (reference sequence). The CDR3 coding sequence is TGTGCCAGCAGTCCGTACGGTGGGACTTCCGGGGGTTTCTTT. The encoded protein is CASSPYGGTSGGFF.

This clone was seen once. This chain links TRBV11-2 with TRBJ2-3; D may be TRBD2 (7 bases). The germline V and J ends were trimmed by 4 bases and 2 bases, with 16 bases remaining between them. CDR1 and CDR2 (germline): SGHAT, FQNNGV. The CDR3 runs to 16 residues. CDR3 loop: CASSSEGGHLTDTQYF. DNA of the CDR3: TGTGCCAGCAGCTCCGAGGGGGGGCACCTCACAGATACGCAGTATTTT.

The table lists this clone with a few counts. The genes are TRBV30 and TRBJ1-1, with 7 positions matching TRBD1. The germline V gene encodes CDR1 GTSNPN and CDR2 SVGIG (reference sequence). CDR3 length equals 13 residues. J gave up 1 base and V 5 bases, and 4 bases lay outside the gene matches. The CDR3 here is CAWSDRPNTEAFF. CDR3 coding DNA: TGTGCCTGGTCGGACAGGCCGAACACTGAAGCTTTCTTT.

This chain links TRBV7-2 with TRBJ2-3; the match to TRBD1 covers 8 bases. This CDR3 is built from 16 residues. Germline CDR1 reads SGHTA; CDR2 reads FQGNSA. V dropped 5 bases and J dropped 3; count of bases not matched to a gene: 10. The CDR3 protein is CASSPTDRANTDTQYF. The CDR3 region has the DNA TGTGCCAGCAGCCCTACGGACAGGGCCAATACAGATACGCAGTATTTT.

V gene TRBV11-2 combines with J gene TRBJ2-7; 12 positions agree with TRBD1. The CDR3 consists of 14 residues. Germline loops: CDR1 SGHAT, CDR2 FQNNGV. The V and J ends lost 5 bases and 7 bases, in that order; junction bases with no gene match: 6. CDR3 amino acids: CASSRGQGAWEQYF. CDR3 DNA: TGTGCCAGCAGCCGGGGACAGGGGGCGTGGGAGCAGTACTTC.